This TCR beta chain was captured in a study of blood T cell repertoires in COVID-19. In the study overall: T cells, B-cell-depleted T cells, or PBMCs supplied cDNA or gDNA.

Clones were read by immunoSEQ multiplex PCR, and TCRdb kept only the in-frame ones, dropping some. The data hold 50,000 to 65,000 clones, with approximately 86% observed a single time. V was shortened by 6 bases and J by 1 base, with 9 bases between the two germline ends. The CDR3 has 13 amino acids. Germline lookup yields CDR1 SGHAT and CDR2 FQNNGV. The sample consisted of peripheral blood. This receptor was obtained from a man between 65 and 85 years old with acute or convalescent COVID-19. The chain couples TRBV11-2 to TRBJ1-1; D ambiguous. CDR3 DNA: TGTGCCAGCAGGTCCCTTAAGAACACTGAAGCTTTCTTT. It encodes CASRSLKNTEAFF.